This T cell receptor beta chain originates from a study of T cells in Graves' hyperthyroidism and ophthalmopathy. Points from the study as a whole: In validation, the model predicted ophthalmopathy. These predictions came a median 6.5 months before onset. Blood shared most expanded thyroid clonotypes above 0.001.

Regarding this clonotype: Its matching antigen is unknown. With a much larger clone just one base away, this may be a read error.

CDR1 LNHDA and CDR2 SQIVND come from the germline V gene (reference sequence). Deletions cut 4 bases from V and 4 bases from J, with 16 bases between. The CDR3 totals 15 residues. For the diagnoses, clinical symptoms, serum thyroxine and TRAb, thyroid ultrasound and orbital computed tomography were used. TCR beta CDR3 sequences were amplified from RNA transcripts. A first-round RT-PCR of the TCR CDR3 used the HTBI primer set. From the multiplex PCR reads, TCRdb called clonotypes with MiXCR, one entry per CDR3 protein. The sample has about 760,000 distinct CDR3 sequences, 35% seen once. The rearrangement uses TRBV19 and TRBJ1-2; unclear D gene. Source material: blood. The receptor was isolated from a woman aged 40 to 49 with Graves' hyperthyroidism. The CDR3 loop reads CASSTDHESTYGYTF. The CDR3 region has the DNA TGTGCCAGTAGTACAGATCATGAGAGTACCTATGGCTACACCTTC.